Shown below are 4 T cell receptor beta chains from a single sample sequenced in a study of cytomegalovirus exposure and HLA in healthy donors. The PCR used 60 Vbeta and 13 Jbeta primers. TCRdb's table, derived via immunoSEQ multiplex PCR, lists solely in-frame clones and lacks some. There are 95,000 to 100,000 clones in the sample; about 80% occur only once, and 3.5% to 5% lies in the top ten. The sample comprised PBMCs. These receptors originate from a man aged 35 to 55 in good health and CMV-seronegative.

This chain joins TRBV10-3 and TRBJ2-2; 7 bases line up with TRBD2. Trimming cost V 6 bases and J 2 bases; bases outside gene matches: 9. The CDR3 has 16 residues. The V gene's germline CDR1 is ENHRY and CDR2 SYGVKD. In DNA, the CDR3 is TGTGCCATCAGGGGAGGGAGCGGGGAAAACACCGGGGAGCTGTTTTTT. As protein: CAIRGGSGENTGELFF.

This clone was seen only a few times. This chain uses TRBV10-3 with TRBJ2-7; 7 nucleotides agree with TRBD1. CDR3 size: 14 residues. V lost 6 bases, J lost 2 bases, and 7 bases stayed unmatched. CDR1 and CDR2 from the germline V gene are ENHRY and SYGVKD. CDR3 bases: TGTGCCATCAGCCCCGGGACAGCAGCCTACGAGCAGTACTTC. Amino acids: CAISPGTAAYEQYF.

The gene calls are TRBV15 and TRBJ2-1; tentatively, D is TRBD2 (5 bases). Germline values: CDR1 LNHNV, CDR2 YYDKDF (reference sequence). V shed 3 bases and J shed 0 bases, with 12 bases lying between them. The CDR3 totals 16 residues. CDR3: CATSSEGRSSYNEQFF. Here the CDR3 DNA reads TGTGCCACCAGCAGCGAGGGCCGCAGCTCCTACAATGAGCAGTTCTTC. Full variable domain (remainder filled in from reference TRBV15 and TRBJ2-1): DAMVIQNPRYQVTQFGKPVTLSCSQTLNHNVMYWYQQKSSQAPKLLFHYYDKDFNNEADTPDNFQSRRPNTSFCFLDIRSPGLGDTAMYLCATSSEGRSSYNEQFFGPGTRLTVL.

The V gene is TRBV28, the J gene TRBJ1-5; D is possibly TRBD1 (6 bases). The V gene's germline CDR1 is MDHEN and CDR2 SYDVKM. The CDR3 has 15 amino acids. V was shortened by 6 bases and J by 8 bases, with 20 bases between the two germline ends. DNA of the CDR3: TGTGCCAGCAGGGATGGGACCGGGACAATGGAGCCCCAGCATTTT. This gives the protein CASRDGTGTMEPQHF.